This section outlines one T cell receptor (beta chain) sequence together with its context. Its specificity is not known. The repertoire was sequenced with immunoSEQ multiplex PCR; TCRdb's copy has only in-frame clones and lacks some. Altogether 85,000 to 120,000 clones are present, roughly 90% being singletons, with the ten largest covering around 1.9%. The CDR3 is 17 residues long. Trimming left V 1 base short and J 0 bases short, with 13 bases between. Germline V gene sequence: CDR1 SGHAT, CDR2 FQNNGV. This entry belongs to a study of cytomegalovirus exposure and HLA in healthy donors. Across the whole study: A later analysis reported the same platform for the 120 or so validation repertoires and the approximately 720 first-cohort repertoires. General study findings and limits: Later, an analysis found that TCR clusters from the first cohort tended to co-occur in the approximately 130 validation repertoires. Rare sequences made up most TCRs, while some public TCRs were found in many donors.

This TCR was recovered from a woman younger than 35 in good health and CMV-seropositive. Sequenced sample: PBMCs. V and J are TRBV11-2 and TRBJ1-3; D is undetermined. CDR3 in amino acids: CASSLGSGGLSGNTIYF. In DNA form, the CDR3 reads TGTGCCAGCAGCTTAGGGTCAGGTGGACTCTCTGGAAACACCATATATTTT.